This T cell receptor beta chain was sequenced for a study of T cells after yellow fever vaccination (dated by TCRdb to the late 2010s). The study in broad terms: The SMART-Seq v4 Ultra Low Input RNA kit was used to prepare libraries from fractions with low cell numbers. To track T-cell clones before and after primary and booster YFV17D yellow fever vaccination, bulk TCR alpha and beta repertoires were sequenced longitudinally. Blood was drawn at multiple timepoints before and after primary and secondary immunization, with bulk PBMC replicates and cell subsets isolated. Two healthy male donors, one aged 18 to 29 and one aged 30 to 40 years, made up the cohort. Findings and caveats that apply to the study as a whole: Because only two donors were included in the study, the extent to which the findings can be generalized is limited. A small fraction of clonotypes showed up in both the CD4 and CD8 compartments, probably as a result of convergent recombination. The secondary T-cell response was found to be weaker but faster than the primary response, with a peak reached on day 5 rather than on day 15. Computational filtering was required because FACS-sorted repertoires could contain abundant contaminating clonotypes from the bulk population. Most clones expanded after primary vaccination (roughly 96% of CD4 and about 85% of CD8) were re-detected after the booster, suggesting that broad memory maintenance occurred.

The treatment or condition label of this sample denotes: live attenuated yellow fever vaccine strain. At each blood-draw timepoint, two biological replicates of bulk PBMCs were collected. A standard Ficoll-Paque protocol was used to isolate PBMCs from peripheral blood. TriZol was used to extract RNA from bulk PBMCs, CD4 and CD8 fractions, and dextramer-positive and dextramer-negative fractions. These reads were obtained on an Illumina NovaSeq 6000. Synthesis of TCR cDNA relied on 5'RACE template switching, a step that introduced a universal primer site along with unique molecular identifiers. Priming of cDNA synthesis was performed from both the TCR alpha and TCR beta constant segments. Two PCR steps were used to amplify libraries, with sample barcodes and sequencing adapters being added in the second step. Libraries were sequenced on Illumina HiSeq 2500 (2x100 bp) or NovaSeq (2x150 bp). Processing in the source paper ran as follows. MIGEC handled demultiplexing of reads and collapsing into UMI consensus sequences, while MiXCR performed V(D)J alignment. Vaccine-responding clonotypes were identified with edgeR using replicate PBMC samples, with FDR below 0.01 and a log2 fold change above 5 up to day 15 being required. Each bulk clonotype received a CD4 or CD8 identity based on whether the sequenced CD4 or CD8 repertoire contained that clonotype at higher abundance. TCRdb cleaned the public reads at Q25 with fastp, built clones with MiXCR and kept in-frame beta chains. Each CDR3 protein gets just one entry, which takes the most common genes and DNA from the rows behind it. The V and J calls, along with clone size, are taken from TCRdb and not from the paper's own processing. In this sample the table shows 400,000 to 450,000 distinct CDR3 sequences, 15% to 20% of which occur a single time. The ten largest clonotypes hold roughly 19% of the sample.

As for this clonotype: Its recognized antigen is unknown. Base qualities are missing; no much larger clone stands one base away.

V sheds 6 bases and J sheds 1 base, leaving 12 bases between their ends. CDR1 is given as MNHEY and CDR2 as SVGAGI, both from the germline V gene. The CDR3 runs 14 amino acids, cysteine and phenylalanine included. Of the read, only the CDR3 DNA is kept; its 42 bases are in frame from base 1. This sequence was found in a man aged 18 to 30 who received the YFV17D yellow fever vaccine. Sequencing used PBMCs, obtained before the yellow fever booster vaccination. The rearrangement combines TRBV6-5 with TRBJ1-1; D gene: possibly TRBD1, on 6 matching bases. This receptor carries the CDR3 CASSPGGQNTEAFF. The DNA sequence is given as TGTGCCAGCAGCCCCGGGGGGCAGAACACTGAAGCTTTCTTT.